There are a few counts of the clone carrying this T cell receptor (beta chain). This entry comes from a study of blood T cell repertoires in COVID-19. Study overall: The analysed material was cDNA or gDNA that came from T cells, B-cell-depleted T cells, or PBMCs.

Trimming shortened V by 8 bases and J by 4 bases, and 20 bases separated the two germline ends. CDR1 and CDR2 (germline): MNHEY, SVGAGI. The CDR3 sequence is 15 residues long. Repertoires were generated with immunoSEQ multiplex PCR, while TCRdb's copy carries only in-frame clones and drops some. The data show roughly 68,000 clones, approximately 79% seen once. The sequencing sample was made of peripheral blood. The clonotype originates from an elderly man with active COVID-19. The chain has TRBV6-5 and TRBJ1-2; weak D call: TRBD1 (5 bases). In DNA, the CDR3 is TGTGCCAGCTCTCCGGCCCCGACAGCTCCCTATGGCTACACCTTC. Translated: CASSPAPTAPYGYTF.